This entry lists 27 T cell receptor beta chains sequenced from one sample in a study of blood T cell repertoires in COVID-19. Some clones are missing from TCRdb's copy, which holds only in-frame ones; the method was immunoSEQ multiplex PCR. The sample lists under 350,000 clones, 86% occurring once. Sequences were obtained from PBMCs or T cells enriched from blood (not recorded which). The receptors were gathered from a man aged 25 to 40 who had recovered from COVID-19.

This chain's CDR3 is CASSGKQQGLQEKLFF. As DNA, the CDR3 is TGTGCCAGCAGCGGCAAACAACAGGGGCTTCAGGAAAAACTGTTTTTT. This rearrangement joins TRBV9 to TRBJ1-4; 7 nucleotides agree with TRBD1. CDR1 and CDR2 (germline): SGDLS, YYNGEE. Germline trimming cut 3 bases from V and 8 bases from J; bases unmatched to any gene: 13. The CDR3 spans 16 residues.

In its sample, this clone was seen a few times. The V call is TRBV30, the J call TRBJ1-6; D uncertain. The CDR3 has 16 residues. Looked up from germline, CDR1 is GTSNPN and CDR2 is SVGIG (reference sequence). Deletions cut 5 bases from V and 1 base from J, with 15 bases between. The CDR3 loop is CAWDGSWRSYNSPLHF. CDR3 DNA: TGTGCCTGGGACGGATCCTGGCGGTCCTATAATTCACCCCTCCACTTT.

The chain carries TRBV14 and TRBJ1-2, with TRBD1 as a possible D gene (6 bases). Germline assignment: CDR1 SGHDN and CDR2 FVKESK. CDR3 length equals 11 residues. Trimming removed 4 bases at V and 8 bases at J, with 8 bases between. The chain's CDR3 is CASSPTGGYTF. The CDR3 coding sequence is TGTGCCAGCAGCCCAACAGGGGGCTACACCTTC.

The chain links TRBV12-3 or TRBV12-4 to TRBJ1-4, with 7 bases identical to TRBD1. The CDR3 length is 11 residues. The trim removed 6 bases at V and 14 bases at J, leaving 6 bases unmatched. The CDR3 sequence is CASRSGTDLFF. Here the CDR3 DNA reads TGTGCCAGCAGGTCGGGGACAGACCTGTTTTTT.

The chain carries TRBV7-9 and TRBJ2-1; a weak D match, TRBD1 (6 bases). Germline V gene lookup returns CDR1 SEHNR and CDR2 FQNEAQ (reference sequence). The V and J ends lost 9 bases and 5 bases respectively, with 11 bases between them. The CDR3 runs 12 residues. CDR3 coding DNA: TGTGCCAGTCGAGGACAGAACAATGAGCAGTTCTTC. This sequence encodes CASRGQNNEQFF.

CDR3 sequence: CASSSGTVEQYF. Here the CDR3 DNA reads TGTGCCAGCAGTTCCGGGACAGTAGAGCAGTACTTC. This chain links TRBV27 with TRBJ2-7, with 7 bases aligning to TRBD1. Germline CDR1 reads MNHEY; CDR2 reads SMNVEV (reference sequence). V gave up 4 bases and J gave up 7 bases; unmatched junction bases: 4. The CDR3 runs 12 residues.

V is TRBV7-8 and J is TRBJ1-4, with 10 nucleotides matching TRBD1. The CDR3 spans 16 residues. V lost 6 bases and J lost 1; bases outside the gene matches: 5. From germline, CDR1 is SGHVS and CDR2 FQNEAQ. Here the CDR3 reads CASSTGQGGTNEKLFF. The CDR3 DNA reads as TGTGCCAGCAGTACCGGACAGGGGGGAACTAATGAAAAACTGTTTTTT.

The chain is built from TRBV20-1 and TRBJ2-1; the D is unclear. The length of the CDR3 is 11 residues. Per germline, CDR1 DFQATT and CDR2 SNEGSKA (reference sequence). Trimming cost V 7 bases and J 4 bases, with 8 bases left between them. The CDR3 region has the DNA TGCAGTGGCCCAGGTTACAATGAGCAGTTCTTC. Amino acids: CSGPGYNEQFF.

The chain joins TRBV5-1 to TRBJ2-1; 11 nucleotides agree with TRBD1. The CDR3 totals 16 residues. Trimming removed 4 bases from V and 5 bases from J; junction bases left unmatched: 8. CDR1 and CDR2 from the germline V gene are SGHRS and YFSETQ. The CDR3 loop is CASSPQDRGPDNEQFF. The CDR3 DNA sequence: TGCGCCAGCAGCCCGCAGGACAGGGGGCCCGACAATGAGCAGTTCTTC.

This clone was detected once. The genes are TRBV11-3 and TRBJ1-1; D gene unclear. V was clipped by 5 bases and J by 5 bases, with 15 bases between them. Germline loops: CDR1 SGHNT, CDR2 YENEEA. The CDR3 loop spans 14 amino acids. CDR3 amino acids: CASSPGWAPTEAFF. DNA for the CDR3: TGTGCCAGCAGCCCTGGATGGGCCCCTACTGAAGCTTTCTTT.

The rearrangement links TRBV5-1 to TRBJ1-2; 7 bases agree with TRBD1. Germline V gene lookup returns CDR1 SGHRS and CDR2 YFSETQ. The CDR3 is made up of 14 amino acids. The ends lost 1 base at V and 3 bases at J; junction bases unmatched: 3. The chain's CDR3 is CASSLFTGDYGYTF. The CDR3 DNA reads TGCGCCAGCAGCTTGTTTACAGGGGACTATGGCTACACCTTC. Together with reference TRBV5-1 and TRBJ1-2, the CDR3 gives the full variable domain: KAGVTQTPRYLIKTRGQQVTLSCSPISGHRSVSWYQQTPGQGLQFLFEYFSETQRNKGNFPGRFSGRQFSNSRSEMNVSTLELGDSALYLCASSLFTGDYGYTFGSGTRLTVV.

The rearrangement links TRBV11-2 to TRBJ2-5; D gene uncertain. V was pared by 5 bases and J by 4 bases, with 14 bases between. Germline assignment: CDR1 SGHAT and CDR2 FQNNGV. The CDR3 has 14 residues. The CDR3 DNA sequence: TGTGCCAGCAGCCTCCTCCTAGGTTTAGAGACCCAGTACTTC. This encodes CASSLLLGLETQYF.

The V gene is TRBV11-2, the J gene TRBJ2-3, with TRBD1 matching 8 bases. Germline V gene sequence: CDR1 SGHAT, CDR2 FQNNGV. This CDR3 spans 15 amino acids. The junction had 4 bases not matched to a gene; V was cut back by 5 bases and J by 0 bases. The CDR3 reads CASSDGQGSTDTQYF. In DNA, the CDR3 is TGTGCCAGCAGCGATGGACAGGGAAGCACAGATACGCAGTATTTT.

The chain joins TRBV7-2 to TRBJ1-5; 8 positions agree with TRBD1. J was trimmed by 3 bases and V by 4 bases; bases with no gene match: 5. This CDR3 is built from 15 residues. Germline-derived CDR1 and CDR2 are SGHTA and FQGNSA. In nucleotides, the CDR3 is TGTGCCAGCAGCTACCAGGGGGCTAACAATCAGCCCCAGCATTTT. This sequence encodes CASSYQGANNQPQHF.

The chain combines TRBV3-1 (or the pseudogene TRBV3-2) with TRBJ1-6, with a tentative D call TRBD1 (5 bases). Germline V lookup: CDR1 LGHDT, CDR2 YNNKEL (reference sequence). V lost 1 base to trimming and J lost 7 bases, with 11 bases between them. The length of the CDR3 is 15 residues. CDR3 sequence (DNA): TGTGCCAGCAGCCAAGGGGCAGGGCTAAATTCACCCCTCCACTTT. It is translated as CASSQGAGLNSPLHF.

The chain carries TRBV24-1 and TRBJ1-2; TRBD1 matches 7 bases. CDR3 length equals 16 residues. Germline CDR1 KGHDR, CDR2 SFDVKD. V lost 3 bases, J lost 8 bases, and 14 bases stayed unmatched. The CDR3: CATSDRGQTGRRGYTF. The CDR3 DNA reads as TGTGCCACCAGTGATAGGGGGCAGACTGGGCGTCGAGGCTACACCTTC.

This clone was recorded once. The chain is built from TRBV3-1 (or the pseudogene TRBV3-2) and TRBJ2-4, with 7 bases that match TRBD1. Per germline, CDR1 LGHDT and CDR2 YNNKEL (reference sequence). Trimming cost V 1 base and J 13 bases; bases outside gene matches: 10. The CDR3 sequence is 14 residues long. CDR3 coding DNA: TGTGCCAGCAGCCAAGTGACAGGGAACTACCCGCAGTACTTC. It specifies CASSQVTGNYPQYF.

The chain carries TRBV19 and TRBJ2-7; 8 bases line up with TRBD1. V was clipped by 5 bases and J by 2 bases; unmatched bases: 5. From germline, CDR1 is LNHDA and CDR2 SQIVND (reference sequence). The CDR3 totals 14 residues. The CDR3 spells CASSATGAPYEQYF. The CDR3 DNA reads TGTGCCAGTAGTGCGACAGGGGCCCCCTACGAGCAGTACTTC.

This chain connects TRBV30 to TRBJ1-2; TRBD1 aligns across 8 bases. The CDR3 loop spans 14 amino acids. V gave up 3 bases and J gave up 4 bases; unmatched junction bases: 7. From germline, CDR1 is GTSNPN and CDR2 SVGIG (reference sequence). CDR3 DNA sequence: TGTGCCTGGAGCTTCGCAGGGGGCCGCTATGGCTACACCTTC. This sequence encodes CAWSFAGGRYGYTF.

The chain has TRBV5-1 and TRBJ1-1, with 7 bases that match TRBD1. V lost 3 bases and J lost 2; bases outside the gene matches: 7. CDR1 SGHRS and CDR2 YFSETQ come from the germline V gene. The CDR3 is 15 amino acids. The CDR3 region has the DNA TGCGCCAGCAGCTCCGGGACAGTCAGCAACACTGAAGCTTTCTTT. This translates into CASSSGTVSNTEAFF. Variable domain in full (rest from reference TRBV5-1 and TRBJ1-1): KAGVTQTPRYLIKTRGQQVTLSCSPISGHRSVSWYQQTPGQGLQFLFEYFSETQRNKGNFPGRFSGRQFSNSRSEMNVSTLELGDSALYLCASSSGTVSNTEAFFGQGTRLTVV.

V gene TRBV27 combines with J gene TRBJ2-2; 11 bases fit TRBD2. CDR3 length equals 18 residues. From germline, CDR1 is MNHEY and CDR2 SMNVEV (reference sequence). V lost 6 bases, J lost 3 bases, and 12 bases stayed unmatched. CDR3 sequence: CASSPAIAGGRYTGELFF. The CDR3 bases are TGTGCCAGCAGCCCGGCGATAGCGGGGGGGAGGTACACCGGGGAGCTGTTTTTT.

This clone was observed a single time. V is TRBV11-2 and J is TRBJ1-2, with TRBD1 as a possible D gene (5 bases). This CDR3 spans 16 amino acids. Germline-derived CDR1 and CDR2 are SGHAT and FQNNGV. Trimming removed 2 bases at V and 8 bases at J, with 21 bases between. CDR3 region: CASSLISGRVVDGYTF. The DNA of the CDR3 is TGTGCCAGCAGCTTAATTTCGGGCAGGGTTGTCGACGGCTACACCTTC.

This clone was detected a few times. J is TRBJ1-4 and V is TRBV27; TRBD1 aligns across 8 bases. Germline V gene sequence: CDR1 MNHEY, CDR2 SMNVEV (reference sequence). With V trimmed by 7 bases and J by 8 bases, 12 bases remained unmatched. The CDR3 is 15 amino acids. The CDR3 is CASMPTQGAQEKLFF. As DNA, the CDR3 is TGTGCCAGCATGCCAACCCAGGGGGCGCAGGAAAAACTGTTTTTT.

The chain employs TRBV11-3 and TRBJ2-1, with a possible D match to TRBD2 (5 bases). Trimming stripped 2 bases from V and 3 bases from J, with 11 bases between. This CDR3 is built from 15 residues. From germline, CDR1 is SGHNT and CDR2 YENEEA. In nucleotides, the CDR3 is TGTGCCAGCAGCTTATCCGACGGGATCTACAATGAGCAGTTCTTC. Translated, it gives CASSLSDGIYNEQFF.

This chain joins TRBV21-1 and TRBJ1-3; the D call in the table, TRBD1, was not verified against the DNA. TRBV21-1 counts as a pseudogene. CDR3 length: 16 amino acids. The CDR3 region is CASSPRQWSSGNTIYF. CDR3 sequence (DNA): TGTGCCAGCAGCCCCCGACAGTGGAGCTCTGGAAACACCATATATTTT.

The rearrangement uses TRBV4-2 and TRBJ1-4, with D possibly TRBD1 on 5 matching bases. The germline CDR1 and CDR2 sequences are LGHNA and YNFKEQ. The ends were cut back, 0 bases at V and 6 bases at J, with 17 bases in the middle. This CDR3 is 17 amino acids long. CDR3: CASSQDRGGTWYEKLFF. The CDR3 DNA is TGTGCCAGCAGCCAAGATAGGGGAGGGACTTGGTATGAAAAACTGTTTTTT.

This chain's CDR3 is CASSLGLAGVYEQYF. The DNA for the CDR3 is TGTGCCAGCAGCTTAGGACTAGCGGGAGTCTACGAGCAGTACTTC. This chain links TRBV7-2 with TRBJ2-7, with 12 bases that match TRBD2. Germline values: CDR1 SGHTA, CDR2 FQGNSA. Germline trimming cut 1 base from V and 3 bases from J; bases unmatched to any gene: 1. CDR3 length: 15 amino acids.